Sequencing of this T cell receptor (beta chain) was carried out in a study of OX40 agonist ivuxolimab in advanced cancers. Profiled with immunoSEQ multiplex PCR; TCRdb holds only in-frame clones, not every one. This sample has around 80,000 clones, with approximately 89% found just once. The sequence was obtained from an adult with an advanced solid tumor such as melanoma, head and neck, liver or kidney cancer. The input for sequencing was CD4+ or CD8+ T cells sorted from blood, taken in a trial of the OX40 agonist ivuxolimab.

CDR3 bases: TGTGCCAGCAACGGGGACAGGGCTGGAAATGAGCAGTTCTTC. Translating it yields CASNGDRAGNEQFF. The chain is built from TRBV28 and TRBJ2-1; 9 bases fit TRBD1. CDR1 is MDHEN, CDR2 SYDVKM, per germline. The CDR3 has 14 amino acids. V lost 7 bases and J lost 7; bases outside the gene matches: 8.